Shown below are 6 T cell receptor beta chains from a single sample sequenced in a study of blood T cell repertoires in COVID-19. Measured with immunoSEQ multiplex PCR; TCRdb has only the in-frame clones, and not every one. The sample lists roughly 200,000 clones, more than 80% seen once, with roughly 6% in the top ten. The sequencing input was PBMCs or T cells enriched from blood (not recorded which). These receptors all stem from a man aged 35-49 years who had recovered from COVID-19.

The chain combines TRBV27 with TRBJ1-5, with D tentatively TRBD1 (5 bases). Per the germline V gene, CDR1 is MNHEY and CDR2 is SMNVEV (reference sequence). Trimming removed 6 bases at V and 0 bases at J, with 9 bases between. There are 14 residues in the CDR3. The CDR3 sequence is CASRGPHSNQPQHF. In DNA, the CDR3 is TGTGCCAGCAGGGGGCCACATAGCAATCAGCCCCAGCATTTT.

This clone was counted a single time. The chain combines TRBV12-5 with TRBJ1-3, with no clear D. The CDR3 loop spans 13 amino acids. Germline CDR1 is LGHNT and CDR2 is FRNRAP. The germline V and J ends were trimmed by 6 bases and 2 bases, with 8 bases remaining between them. The chain's CDR3 is CASGPAAGNTIYF. The CDR3 DNA sequence: TGTGCTAGTGGCCCCGCGGCTGGAAACACCATATATTTT.

The chain employs TRBV27 and TRBJ1-1, with TRBD1 matching 8 bases. CDR1 and CDR2 (germline): MNHEY, SMNVEV (reference sequence). V gave up 5 bases and J gave up 4 bases; unmatched junction bases: 6. This CDR3 contains 14 residues. The CDR3 here is CASSPRGLFTEAFF. The CDR3 DNA follows: TGTGCCAGCAGTCCCAGGGGGCTGTTCACTGAAGCTTTCTTT.

The chain joins TRBV5-1 to TRBJ1-3, with TRBD1 matching 7 bases. Trimming at V came to 4 bases and at J to 1 base, leaving 8 bases not matched to a gene. The CDR3 totals 16 residues. The germline gives CDR1 SGHRS, CDR2 YFSETQ. This CDR3 is CASSSQGTASGNTIYF. The CDR3 bases are TGCGCCAGCAGCAGCCAGGGGACAGCTTCTGGAAACACCATATATTTT.

The V call is TRBV29-1, the J call TRBJ1-5, with D tentatively TRBD1 (6 bases). This CDR3 spans 12 amino acids. Germline CDR1 and CDR2: SQVTM and ANQGSEA. CDR3 in amino acids: CSAGQYGQPQHF. The CDR3 DNA follows: TGCAGTGCTGGACAGTACGGTCAGCCCCAGCATTTT.

V is TRBV6-1 and J is TRBJ2-3; D unresolved. Germline values: CDR1 MNHNS, CDR2 SASEGT. The V gene lost 0 bases and the J gene lost 2 bases, with 9 bases spanning the gap. The CDR3 contains 15 residues. CDR3 sequence: CASSEALGLTDTQYF. In nucleotides, the CDR3 is TGTGCCAGCAGTGAAGCCCTGGGCCTCACAGATACGCAGTATTTT.